This TCR beta chain was sequenced during a study of neoadjuvant anti-PD-1 for oral cavity cancer. Study-level information: Patients without progression got a fourth dose around day 43.

This clone has only a few counts. Tumor libraries mostly used about 5 ug genomic DNA, two replicates each. Measured with immunoSEQ multiplex PCR; TCRdb has only the in-frame clones, and not every one. The table lists thousands of clones, 60% of them singletons. The germline V gene has CDR1 SGHTA and CDR2 FQGTGA. This CDR3 has 16 amino acids. J gave up 8 bases and V 2 bases, and 7 bases lay outside the gene matches. Sequenced material: tumor tissue, taken before nivolumab (anti-PD-1) treatment. J is TRBJ2-1 and V is TRBV7-3, with 12 nucleotides matching TRBD2. This receptor was obtained from a person aged 35 to 85 with oral cavity squamous cell carcinoma. CDR3 residues: CASSLELAGGGDEQFF. The CDR3 bases are TGTGCCAGCAGCTTAGAACTAGCGGGAGGAGGGGATGAGCAGTTCTTC.